This TCR beta chain was recovered during a study of T cell responses to AZD1222 COVID-19 vaccine. Findings and limits, study-wide: Spike-wide vaccine-associated CD4 TCRs dominated at 160-218 and 743-854.

Profiled with immunoSEQ multiplex PCR; TCRdb holds only in-frame clones, not every one. This table has just over 60,000 clones, about 70% appearing once. Worth noting for this clone: Antigen: not known.

The input for sequencing was peripheral blood, taken on day 0 of AZD1222 vaccination. The receptor comes from an adult in good health.

The CDR3 is CASSSKGRVGYTF. CDR3 in DNA: TGTGCCAGCAGCTCAAAAGGAAGGGTTGGCTACACCTTC. The chain couples TRBV14 to TRBJ1-2; no definite D call. Germline CDR1 is SGHDN and CDR2 is FVKESK. V dropped 5 bases and J dropped 7 bases, with 14 bases sitting between them. CDR3 size: 13 residues.